The T cell receptor beta chain described here comes from a study of T cell clonality in common variable immunodeficiency. The table came from immunoSEQ multiplex PCR; TCRdb's copy has only in-frame clones and leaves some out. The sample holds 20,000 to 25,000 clones, and no clone turns up only once. In its sample, this clone was seen many times. Antigen: not known. The read ends 3 residues shy of where the CDR3 ends; the end is completed using the germline J gene. Germline trimming cut 4 bases from V and 6 bases from J; bases unmatched to any gene: 5. Germline values: CDR1 SGHRS, CDR2 YFSETQ. This CDR3 contains 13 residues. Study results and limitations: Common variable immunodeficiency TCR beta sequences reportedly had fewer deletions and N-nucleotide insertions. Repertoire-complication correlations in CVID were limited by patient heterogeneity.

The receptor was isolated from a human donor with common variable immunodeficiency. The specimen was peripheral blood mononuclear cells. The chain carries TRBV5-1 and TRBJ1-2; 8 bases are a match to TRBD1. The sequenced CDR3 bases are TGCGCCAGCAGCGAGGACAGGGAACATGGC. This translates into CASSEDREHG. Given in full, the CDR3 is CASSEDREHGYTF.